Given below is one T cell receptor beta chain in context. The antigen it binds to is not known. No per-base quality is available; no much larger clone lies one base away. Donors were healthy HIV-negative adults with no recently reported acute infections or vaccinations. All donors were Caucasian adults living in Nashville, Tennessee, USA. CD4+ T cells were enriched through magnetic negative selection, after which naive cells were positively selected on CD45RA and the remaining negative fraction served as the memory subset. Blood was collected by leukapheresis, and PBMCs were isolated by Ficoll-Histopaque density gradient centrifugation and then cryopreserved in liquid nitrogen vapor phase. Analytical flow cytometry was used to check the purity and quantity of every magnetically sorted T cell population. Each sorted fraction had its genomic DNA isolated and then quantified by UV absorbance on a Nanodrop 2000c.

Per the germline V gene, SGHAT is the CDR1 and FQNNGV is the CDR2. Trimming takes 5 bases off V and 2 bases off J; junction bases not matched to a gene: 8. From the cysteine through the phenylalanine, the CDR3 covers 15 amino acids. The only DNA kept is the CDR3, 45 bases in frame from the first base. Using the deep immunoSEQ assay, multiplex PCR amplified TCR CDR3 regions from genomic DNA. For each cell subset, the extracted genomic DNA was distributed evenly across all wells of several immunoSEQ 96-well plates, and each plate served as one replicate. For sorted subsets, roughly 0.2 ug genomic DNA, equal to 30,000 or so T cell genomes, was loaded into each replicate PCR. Purified libraries were measured with a Qubit 3.0 fluorometer, size-checked on a Bioanalyzer 2100, and measured again with the KAPA Library Quantification kit. Every immunoSEQ 96-well plate was sequenced on a separate single-read 150-cycle Illumina NextSeq 550 flow cell. The paper's data handling went like this. Because only junctional sequences without quality scores were contained in the immunoSEQ output, filtering matching that applied to full-length reads could not be performed. To assign V/J genes and CDR3, sequences were annotated against IMGT germline references using PyIR, a Python wrapper for IgBLAST v1.9. Reads were filtered out if the reads had weak V/J assignments (E-value above 1e-6), no CDR3, stop codons, out-of-frame junctions, or ambiguous translated residues. V3J clonotypes were defined as sequences sharing the same inferred V gene, J gene, and CDR3 amino acid sequence. Percentage overlap between repertoires was computed as shared unique clonotypes divided by the size of the smaller repertoire. RTK rarefaction, the Chao1 estimator, and Recon v2.1 estimates of unobserved clonotypes were used to assess repertoire richness. Generation probabilities were computed with OLGA for all TCRbeta clonotypes obtained by the gDNA method from a handful of donors. The immuneACCESS repertoire file appears here via TCRdb, limited to in-frame rearrangements. These files lack a portion of the clones; in checked studies, under half of the deficit traces to unresolved V genes, and the cause of the others is not known. That table gives V, J and clone size, and the DNA gave D and trimming. For this sample there are 600,000 to 800,000 clones; roughly 72% appear just once. Of the sample, approximately 1.8% falls within the top ten clones.

These data belong to a study of shared clonotypes between healthy human individuals (TCRdb year 2020). Study-wide context: The cohort included a few men and two women between 18 and 49 years of age. For each donor, CD4 naive and CD4 memory were each given three plates, CD8 naive was given two plates, and CD8 memory was given one plate. Blood TCR repertoires of about five healthy adults were deeply sequenced to estimate repertoire size and the extent of clonotype sharing between individuals. Libraries were prepared and TCR repertoires were sequenced by different laboratories using diverse techniques, in order to increase sequencing depth and limit assay-specific biases. Leukapheresis yielded between about 0.94 and 9.5 billion PBMCs per donor. On the study overall, not on this receptor specifically: The small number of donors limited the genetic and exposure-history diversity represented. Pairwise subsampling led to the expectation that sequencing depth would affect the degree of clonotype sharing among donors. Larger estimated clonotype richness was generally found for naive subsets than for memory subsets. Sampling was restricted to blood, and TCR repertoires in tissue are likely to differ from TCR repertoires in blood. Higher generation probabilities were observed for clonotypes shared by all four sorted-subset donors than for non-shared clonotypes. Even with the large sequencing depth, rarefaction of the sorted-subset datasets indicated that sequencing was incomplete. Across four donors, approximately 5% of naive CD4, approximately 3.6% of naive CD8, under 2.5% of memory CD4, and about 0.44% of memory CD8 clonotypes were shared.

The specimen was memory CD4+ T cells sorted from blood. Interpreted using the paper, the cell subset or site label stands for: CD45RA-negative fraction. Recombination joined TRBV11-2 with TRBJ1-1; the central 7 bases match TRBD1. The sequence derives from a young woman in good health. The CDR3 in this case is CASSPRQGYNTEAFF. The sequenced DNA: TGTGCCAGCAGCCCCCGACAGGGTTATAACACTGAAGCTTTCTTT.